Shown below are 17 T cell receptor beta chains from a single sample sequenced in a study of blood T cell repertoires in COVID-19. Here immunoSEQ multiplex PCR was the method, and the copy in TCRdb shows in-frame clones only, minus some. The sample includes under 250,000 clones, over 70% seen only once; the top ten take over 3%. The sequenced sample was PBMCs or T cells enriched from blood (not recorded which). Source of these receptors: a woman aged 40 to 50 who had been exposed to COVID-19.

The chain combines TRBV25-1 with TRBJ1-2; D perhaps matches TRBD1 (6 bases). CDR1 is MGHDK, CDR2 SYGVNS, per germline. The CDR3 contains 14 residues. Trimming took off 6 bases at V and 4 bases at J, with 15 bases between the two ends. In DNA form, the CDR3 reads TGTGCCAGCAGCGATCGGACAGTGGGCTATGGCTACACCTTC. This encodes CASSDRTVGYGYTF.

The rearrangement links TRBV28 to TRBJ1-5, with TRBD1 identical over 10 bases. CDR3 size: 16 residues. Germline V gene data show CDR1 as MDHEN and CDR2 as SYDVKM. V shed 4 bases, J shed 3 bases, and the junction held 6 bases outside the gene matches. The CDR3 bases are TGTGCCAGCAGTTCGACGGACAGGGGGAACAATCAGCCCCAGCATTTT. Residues: CASSSTDRGNNQPQHF.

The genes are TRBV12-3 or TRBV12-4 and TRBJ1-4; perhaps TRBD1 as D (5 bases). This CDR3 is built from 11 residues. V lost 3 bases to trimming and J lost 10 bases, with 6 bases between them. The CDR3 sequence is CASSLDTKLFF. CDR3 coding DNA: TGTGCCAGCAGTTTGGACACAAAACTGTTTTTT.

The chain is built from TRBV2 and TRBJ1-5, with a tentative D call TRBD1 (5 bases). Germline V gene sequence: CDR1 SNHLY, CDR2 FYNNEI. The CDR3 is 13 amino acids. The V gene lost 2 bases and the J gene lost 9 bases, with 11 bases spanning the gap. The CDR3 sequence: CASSERGTGPQHF. DNA of the CDR3: TGTGCCAGCAGTGAACGGGGGACTGGGCCCCAGCATTTT.

V is TRBV7-8 and J is TRBJ1-1, with D possibly matching TRBD1 (6 bases). Trimming left V 6 bases short and J 1 base short, with 15 bases between. CDR1 and CDR2 from the germline V gene are SGHVS and FQNEAQ. The CDR3 covers 15 residues. CDR3 DNA: TGTGCCAGCAGGCATCCAGGGGCGGAGAACACTGAAGCTTTCTTT. Its protein is CASRHPGAENTEAFF.

This sequence joins TRBV7-9 and TRBJ1-2; the D is unclear. The V end was cut by 4 bases, the J end by 11 bases, with 17 bases between. Looked up from germline, CDR1 is SEHNR and CDR2 is FQNEAQ (reference sequence). The CDR3 consists of 13 residues. In nucleotides, the CDR3 is TGTGCCAGCAGCTGGGTATATGGAGAGGGTTACACCTTC. This sequence encodes CASSWVYGEGYTF. Full variable domain (remainder filled in from reference TRBV7-9 and TRBJ1-2): DTGVSQNPRHKITKRGQNVTFRCDPISEHNRLYWYRQTLGQGPEFLTYFQNEAQLEKSRLLSDRFSAERPKGSFSTLEIQRTEQGDSAMYLCASSWVYGEGYTFGSGTRLTVV.

This chain uses TRBV29-1 with TRBJ2-3; D is perhaps TRBD2 (5 bases). Germline V gene lookup returns CDR1 SQVTM and CDR2 ANQGSEA. The CDR3 consists of 16 residues. V was shortened by 0 bases and J by 1 base, with 14 bases between the two germline ends. CDR3 protein: CSVEEYGEGGTDTQYF. The CDR3 nucleotides are TGCAGCGTTGAAGAGTACGGGGAAGGAGGCACAGATACGCAGTATTTT.

The chain links TRBV7-2 to TRBJ1-2, with 12 bases fitting TRBD1. Germline V CDR1 and CDR2: SGHTA, FQGNSA. The trim removed 4 bases at V and 5 bases at J, leaving 5 bases unmatched. The CDR3 length is 15 residues. The CDR3 DNA reads TGTGCCAGCAGCTCCCCGGGACAGGGGGCATATGGCTACACCTTC. This translates into CASSSPGQGAYGYTF.

V and J are TRBV5-4 and TRBJ2-6, with 10 positions matching TRBD1. The CDR3 extends over 18 amino acids. Losses at the gene ends were 6 bases for V and 3 bases for J; bases not matched to a gene: 12. Germline V lookup: CDR1 SGHNT, CDR2 YYREEE (reference sequence). The CDR3 protein is CASTQGVTGGIGANVLTF. The CDR3 DNA reads TGTGCCAGCACCCAGGGGGTGACAGGGGGCATTGGGGCCAACGTCCTGACTTTC.

The chain uses TRBV24-1 and TRBJ1-5; tentative D call: TRBD1 (6 bases). CDR1 KGHDR and CDR2 SFDVKD come from the germline V gene. The CDR3 extends over 16 amino acids. Trimming took off 4 bases at V and 0 bases at J, with 12 bases between the two ends. The CDR3 sequence is CATSDPGQSSNQPQHF. The CDR3 DNA reads TGTGCCACCAGTGACCCCGGACAGAGTAGCAATCAGCCCCAGCATTTT.

The chain links TRBV5-8 to TRBJ1-5; D not resolved. Germline assignment: CDR1 SGHTS and CDR2 YDEGEE. CDR3 length equals 16 residues. Between the trimmed V and J ends, which lost 0 bases and 0 bases, there was a span of 10 bases. CDR3 nucleotides: TGTGCCAGCAGCTTGGCCAGGCTCGATAGCAATCAGCCCCAGCATTTT. Translation gives CASSLARLDSNQPQHF.

The sample holds many counts of this clone. The conserved closing phenylalanine or tryptophan is absent in this CDR3, likely reflecting a read error. The DNA is omitted, as the CDR3 cannot be located on it reliably, and the CDR3 follows TCRdb's listing. The chain is built from TRBV20-1 and TRBJ2-7; the table calls TRBD1, which could not be checked here. Germline lookup yields CDR1 DFQATT and CDR2 SNEGSKA (reference sequence). With termini counted, the CDR3 has 11 amino acids. The CDR3 is CSAPYQGQGLL.

This chain links TRBV6-1 with TRBJ2-2, with TRBD1 as a possible D gene (6 bases). V shed 0 bases and J shed 6 bases, with 8 bases lying between them. The germline CDR1 and CDR2 sequences are MNHNS and SASEGT. CDR3 length equals 14 residues. CDR3 DNA: TGTGCCAGCAGTGAAGCCCCAGGGGCCGGGGAGCTGTTTTTT. It is translated as CASSEAPGAGELFF.

The gene calls are TRBV19 and TRBJ1-4, with D unclear. Between the trimmed V and J ends, which lost 7 bases and 0 bases, there was a span of 6 bases. Germline-derived CDR1 and CDR2 are LNHDA and SQIVND (reference sequence). This CDR3 region has 13 residues. The CDR3: CASMGSTNEKLFF. As DNA, the CDR3 is TGTGCCAGTATGGGCTCAACTAATGAAAAACTGTTTTTT.

This chain links TRBV29-1 with TRBJ2-2, with unresolved D. CDR3 length equals 14 residues. Germline CDR1 and CDR2: SQVTM and ANQGSEA. Between the trimmed V and J ends, which lost 3 bases and 2 bases, there was a span of 10 bases. CDR3 region: CSVDGQSNTGELFF. As DNA, the CDR3 is TGCAGCGTTGATGGGCAGTCCAACACCGGGGAGCTGTTTTTT.

This rearrangement joins TRBV18 to TRBJ2-1, with a possible D match to TRBD1 (6 bases). Germline values: CDR1 KGHSH, CDR2 LQKENI. The CDR3 contains 13 residues. V shed 3 bases and J shed 7 bases, with 10 bases lying between them. In DNA, the CDR3 is TGTGCCAGCTCACCCCCAGGGGCTAATGAGCAGTTCTTC. Protein: CASSPPGANEQFF.

The chain links TRBV18 to TRBJ1-3; D gene uncertain. The length of the CDR3 is 15 residues. The V gene's germline CDR1 is KGHSH and CDR2 LQKENI. V was pared by 0 bases and J by 3 bases, with 9 bases between. Written as DNA, the CDR3 is TGTGCCAGCTCACCACCGGGCAGCCTTGGAAACACCATATATTTT. Translating it yields CASSPPGSLGNTIYF.